The rows below give T cell receptor beta chains drawn from one sample of a study of T cells in localized non-small cell lung cancer. Sequencing used immunoSEQ multiplex PCR; TCRdb keeps in-frame clones, though not all of them. The sample has about 78,000 clones, just under 85% seen once. Sequencing was performed on peripheral blood, taken before any cancer treatment. The origin of the receptors is a man aged 35 to 70 with stage I lung adenocarcinoma. CDR3s include the opening cysteine and the closing phenylalanine or tryptophan. The order of the fields is CDR3 protein, CDR3 DNA, clone size, V gene, D gene, J gene. The D gene is left open where the match is weak. Size is stated for part of the rows, as once, few or many counts, or as a class when the clone is expanded.

CDR3 protein: CATSKDTGFDGYTF; CDR3 DNA: TGTGCCACCAGCAAAGACACAGGGTTTGATGGCTACACCTTC; clone size: -; V gene: TRBV15; D gene: -; J gene: TRBJ1-2
CDR3 protein: CASSPPGKRNTGELFF; CDR3 DNA: TGTGCCAGCTCACCTCCGGGAAAAAGGAACACCGGGGAGCTGTTTTTT; clone size: -; V gene: TRBV18; D gene: -; J gene: TRBJ2-2
CDR3 protein: CASSDRQGGGDNYGYTF; CDR3 DNA: TGTGCCAGCAGCGACCGACAGGGAGGAGGTGATAACTATGGCTACACCTTC; clone size: -; V gene: TRBV9; D gene: TRBD1; J gene: TRBJ1-2
CDR3 protein: CASSHRTSGTDTQYF; CDR3 DNA: TGTGCCAGCAGCCACCGGACTAGCGGTACAGATACGCAGTATTTT; clone size: -; V gene: TRBV7-6; D gene: TRBD2; J gene: TRBJ2-3
CDR3 protein: CASSQGTFEQYF; CDR3 DNA: TGTGCCAGCAGTCAGGGGACCTTCGAGCAGTACTTC; clone size: -; V gene: TRBV28; D gene: -; J gene: TRBJ2-7
CDR3 protein: CASSRDRGIGELFF; CDR3 DNA: TGTGCCAGCAGCCGCGACAGGGGAATCGGGGAGCTGTTTTTT; clone size: few; V gene: TRBV7-9; D gene: TRBD1; J gene: TRBJ2-2
CDR3 protein: CASSTQVLNTGELFF; CDR3 DNA: TGTGCCAGTAGTACCCAGGTCCTGAACACCGGGGAGCTGTTTTTT; clone size: once; V gene: TRBV19; D gene: -; J gene: TRBJ2-2
CDR3 protein: CSVVGVRTSYEQYF; CDR3 DNA: TGCAGCGTTGTCGGAGTTCGAACCTCCTACGAGCAGTACTTC; clone size: -; V gene: TRBV29-1; D gene: -; J gene: TRBJ2-7
CDR3 protein: CASSLATATDTQYF; CDR3 DNA: TGCGCCAGCAGCTTGGCCACAGCCACAGATACGCAGTATTTT; clone size: once; V gene: TRBV5-1; D gene: -; J gene: TRBJ2-3
CDR3 protein: CASSLAGADEQYF; CDR3 DNA: TGTGCCAGCTCCCTAGCGGGAGCGGACGAGCAGTACTTC; clone size: -; V gene: TRBV18; D gene: TRBD2; J gene: TRBJ2-7
CDR3 protein: CASSQPTGGAEDTQYF; CDR3 DNA: TGTGCCAGCAGCCAACCGACAGGGGGCGCGGAAGATACGCAGTATTTT; clone size: medium-sized; V gene: TRBV5-5; D gene: TRBD1; J gene: TRBJ2-3
CDR3 protein: CSVAGQMNTEAFF; CDR3 DNA: TGCAGCGTCGCCGGACAGATGAACACTGAAGCTTTCTTT; clone size: -; V gene: TRBV29-1; D gene: -; J gene: TRBJ1-1
CDR3 protein: CASSPPWVALIQETQYF; CDR3 DNA: TGTGCCAGCAGCCCCCCATGGGTAGCGTTGATCCAAGAGACCCAGTACTTC; clone size: -; V gene: TRBV7-9; D gene: -; J gene: TRBJ2-5
CDR3 protein: CASSGASASVVGGETQYF; CDR3 DNA: TGTGCCAGTAGCGGAGCTTCCGCGTCAGTGGTGGGAGGGGAGACCCAGTACTTC; clone size: once; V gene: TRBV19; D gene: TRBD2; J gene: TRBJ2-5
CDR3 protein: CASSQSVRLPPSGELFF; CDR3 DNA: TGTGCCAGCAGCCAAAGCGTGCGTCTCCCTCCGAGCGGGGAGCTGTTTTTT; clone size: -; V gene: TRBV4-2; D gene: -; J gene: TRBJ2-2
CDR3 protein: CASRQENIAFGGYTF; CDR3 DNA: TGTGCCAGTAGGCAGGAGAATATAGCGTTTGGCGGCTACACCTTC; clone size: -; V gene: TRBV19; D gene: -; J gene: TRBJ1-2
CDR3 protein: CASSIASGSYEQYF; CDR3 DNA: TGTGCCAGTAGTATAGCGAGCGGCTCCTACGAGCAGTACTTC; clone size: -; V gene: TRBV19; D gene: -; J gene: TRBJ2-7
CDR3 protein: CASSQARFPLETEAFF; CDR3 DNA: TGTGCCAGCAGCCAAGCTCGGTTTCCCTTGGAGACTGAAGCTTTCTTT; clone size: once; V gene: TRBV14; D gene: -; J gene: TRBJ1-1
CDR3 protein: CASSLAPSAEETQYF; CDR3 DNA: TGTGCCAGCAGCTTAGCGCCTAGCGCAGAAGAGACCCAGTACTTC; clone size: -; V gene: TRBV11-1; D gene: -; J gene: TRBJ2-5